This record looks at one T cell receptor (beta chain) sequence and its context. No antigen is known for it. This specimen comes from a study of cytomegalovirus exposure and HLA in healthy donors. Whole-study results and caveats: It was in a later analysis that TCR association rates were seen to vary by HLA locus, highest for DRB1 and lowest for HLA-C.

PCR employed 60 Vbeta and 13 Jbeta primers. Generated by immunoSEQ multiplex PCR, the TCRdb table keeps only in-frame clones and is missing some. The sample holds 150,000 or so clones; 79% are singletons and the top ten take approximately 6.3%. Trimming pared 7 bases from V and 8 bases from J, leaving 7 bases between. The CDR3 loop spans 10 amino acids. In germline, CDR1 is SGHRS, CDR2 YFSETQ. Input material: PBMCs. This sequence was found in a middle-aged woman in good health and CMV-seropositive. The chain links TRBV5-1 to TRBJ2-1; D remains unclear. CDR3 sequence (DNA): TGCGCCAGCTTTATAGATGAGCAGTTCTTC. Translation: CASFIDEQFF.